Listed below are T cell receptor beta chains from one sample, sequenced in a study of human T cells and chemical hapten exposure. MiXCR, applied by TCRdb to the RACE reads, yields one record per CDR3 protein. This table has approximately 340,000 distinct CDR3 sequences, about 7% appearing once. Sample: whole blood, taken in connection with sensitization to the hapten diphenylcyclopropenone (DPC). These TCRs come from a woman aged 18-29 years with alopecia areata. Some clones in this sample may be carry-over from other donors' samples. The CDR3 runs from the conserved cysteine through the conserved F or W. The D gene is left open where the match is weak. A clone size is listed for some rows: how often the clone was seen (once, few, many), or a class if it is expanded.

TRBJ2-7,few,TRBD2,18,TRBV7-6,CASSPGILLAGGAYEQYF,TGTGCCAGCAGCCCTGGAATATTACTAGCGGGGGGCGCCTACGAGCAGTACTTC
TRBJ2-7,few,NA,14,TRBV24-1,CATSDSDSIYEQYF,TGTGCCACCAGTGACTCCGACAGTATTTACGAGCAGTACTTC
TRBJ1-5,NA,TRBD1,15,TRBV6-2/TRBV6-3,CASSWTGEGGQPQHF,TGTGCCAGCAGTTGGACAGGGGAAGGGGGCCAGCCCCAGCATTTT
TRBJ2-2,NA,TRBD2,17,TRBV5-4,CASSFDLAGSRAGELFF,TGTGCCAGCAGCTTCGACCTAGCGGGGTCGAGGGCCGGGGAGCTGTTTTTT
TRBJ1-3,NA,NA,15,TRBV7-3,CASSLGVPAGNTIYF,TGTGCCAGCAGCTTAGGCGTGCCCGCAGGAAACACCATATATTTT
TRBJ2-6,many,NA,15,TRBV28,CASSFTSSGANVLTF,TGTGCCAGCAGTTTTACCAGCTCTGGGGCCAACGTCCTGACTTTC
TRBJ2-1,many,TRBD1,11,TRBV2,CASSQDRGGSF,TGTGCCAGCAGTCAGGACAGGGGAGGTTCCTTC
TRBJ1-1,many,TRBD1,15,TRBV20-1,CSALSGGTENTEAFF,TGCAGTGCTCTCTCAGGGGGGACTGAGAACACTGAAGCTTTCTTT
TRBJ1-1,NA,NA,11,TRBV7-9,CASMGFPEAFF,TGTGCCAGCATGGGGTTCCCCGAAGCTTTCTTT
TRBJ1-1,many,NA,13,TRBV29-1,CSVLGEGGTEAFF,TGCAGCGTTTTAGGAGAGGGAGGCACTGAAGCTTTCTTT
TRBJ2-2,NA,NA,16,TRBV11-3,CATLWRRIFSTGELFF,TGTGCCACCCTCTGGAGGCGGATTTTTTCCACCGGGGAGCTGTTTTTT
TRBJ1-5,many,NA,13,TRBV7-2,CASSLNVNQPQHF,TGTGCCAGCAGCTTAAATGTCAATCAGCCCCAGCATTTT
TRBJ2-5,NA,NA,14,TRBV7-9,CASSLDPGAETQYF,TGTGCCAGCAGCTTAGATCCCGGGGCAGAGACCCAGTACTTC
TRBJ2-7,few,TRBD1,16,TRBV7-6,CASSLGIGDSPYEQYF,TGTGCCAGCAGCTTAGGGATTGGGGACAGTCCCTACGAGCAGTACTTC
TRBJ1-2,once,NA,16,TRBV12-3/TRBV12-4,CASSFFAGTGAYGYTF,TGTGCCAGCAGTTTTTTCGCCGGCACGGGGGCCTATGGCTACACCTTC
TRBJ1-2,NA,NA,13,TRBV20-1,CSAPRTENNGYTF,TGCAGTGCTCCCAGAACTGAGAATAATGGCTACACCTTC
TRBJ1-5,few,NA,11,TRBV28,CASSDNQPQHF,TGTGCCAGCAGTGACAATCAGCCCCAGCATTTT
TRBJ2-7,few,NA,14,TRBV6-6,CASKGPGISYEQYF,TGTGCCAGCAAGGGCCCGGGCATCTCCTACGAGCAGTACTTC
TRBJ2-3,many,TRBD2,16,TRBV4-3,CASSLGLAGITDTQYF,TGCGCCAGCAGCCTGGGACTAGCGGGGATTACAGATACGCAGTATTTT
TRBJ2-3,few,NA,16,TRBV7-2,CASSPLGARGSDTQYF,TGTGCCAGCAGCCCCTTGGGGGCCAGGGGTTCAGATACGCAGTATTTT
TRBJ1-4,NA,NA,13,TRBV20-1,CSARFTTNEKLFF,TGCAGTGCTAGGTTTACAACTAATGAAAAACTGTTTTTT
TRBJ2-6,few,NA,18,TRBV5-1,CASSLRFQGSSGANVLTF,TGCGCCAGCAGCTTGCGGTTCCAGGGGAGTTCTGGGGCCAACGTCCTGACTTTC
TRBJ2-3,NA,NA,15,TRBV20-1,CSARDPWGGADTQYF,TGCAGTGCTAGAGACCCCTGGGGGGGGGCGGATACGCAGTATTTT
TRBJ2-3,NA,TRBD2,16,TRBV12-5,CASGLGLAPSTDTQYF,TGTGCTAGTGGTTTGGGACTAGCCCCTTCCACAGATACGCAGTATTTT
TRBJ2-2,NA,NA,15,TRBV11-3,CASSPQGSNTGELFF,TGTGCCAGCAGCCCACAGGGATCGAACACCGGGGAGCTGTTTTTT
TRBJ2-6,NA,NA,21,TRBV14,CASSQDFVTAQLRSGANVLTF,TGTGCCAGCAGCCAAGATTTTGTGACAGCCCAACTACGCTCTGGGGCCAACGTCCTGACTTTC
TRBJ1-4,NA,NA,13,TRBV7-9,CASCQGTNEKLFF,TGTGCCAGCTGTCAGGGAACTAATGAAAAACTGTTTTTT
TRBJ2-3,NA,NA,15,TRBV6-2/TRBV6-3,CASSHPTGVGDTQYF,TGTGCCAGCAGCCACCCGACAGGAGTTGGAGATACGCAGTATTTT
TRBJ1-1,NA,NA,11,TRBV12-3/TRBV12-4,CASTSRTEAFF,TGTGCCAGCACTTCACGGACTGAAGCTTTCTTT
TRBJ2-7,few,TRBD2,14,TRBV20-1,CSARVRGNYYEQYF,TGCAGTGCTAGAGTGCGGGGGAACTACTACGAGCAGTACTTC
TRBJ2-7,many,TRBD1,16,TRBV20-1,CSARDRGRWASYEQYF,TGCAGTGCTAGGGACAGGGGGCGGTGGGCCTCCTACGAGCAGTACTTC
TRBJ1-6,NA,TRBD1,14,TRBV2,CASSSTGAHSPLHF,TGTGCCAGCAGTTCCACAGGGGCTCATTCACCCCTCCACTTT
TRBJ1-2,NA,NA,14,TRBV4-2,CASSQEDRGYGYTF,TGTGCCAGCAGCCAAGAGGACAGAGGCTATGGCTACACCTTC
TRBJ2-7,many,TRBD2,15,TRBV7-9,CASRPSAAGYYEQYF,TGTGCCAGCAGACCCAGTGCAGCGGGGTACTACGAGCAGTACTTC
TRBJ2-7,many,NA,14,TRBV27,CASSLSFFSYEQYF,TGTGCCAGCAGTCTGAGTTTTTTCTCCTACGAGCAGTACTTC
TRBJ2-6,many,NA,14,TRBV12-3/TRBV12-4,CASVGGPGANVLTF,TGTGCCAGCGTGGGAGGTCCTGGGGCCAACGTCCTGACTTTC
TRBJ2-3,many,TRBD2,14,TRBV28,CASRLAGTTDTQYF,TGTGCCAGCCGCCTAGCGGGAACCACAGATACGCAGTATTTT